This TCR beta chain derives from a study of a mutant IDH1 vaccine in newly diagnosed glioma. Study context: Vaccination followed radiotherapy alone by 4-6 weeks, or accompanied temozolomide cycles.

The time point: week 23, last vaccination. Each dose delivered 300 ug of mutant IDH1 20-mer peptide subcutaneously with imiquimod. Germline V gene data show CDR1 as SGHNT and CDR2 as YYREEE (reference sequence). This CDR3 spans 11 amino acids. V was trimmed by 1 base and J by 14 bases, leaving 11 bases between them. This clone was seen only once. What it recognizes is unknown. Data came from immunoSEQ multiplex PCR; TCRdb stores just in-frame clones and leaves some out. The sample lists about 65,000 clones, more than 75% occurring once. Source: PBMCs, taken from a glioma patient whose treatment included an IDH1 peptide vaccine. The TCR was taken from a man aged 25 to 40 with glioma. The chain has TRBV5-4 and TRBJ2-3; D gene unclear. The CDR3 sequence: CASSLLGPLYF. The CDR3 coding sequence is TGTGCCAGCAGCTTGTTAGGGCCGTTGTATTTT.